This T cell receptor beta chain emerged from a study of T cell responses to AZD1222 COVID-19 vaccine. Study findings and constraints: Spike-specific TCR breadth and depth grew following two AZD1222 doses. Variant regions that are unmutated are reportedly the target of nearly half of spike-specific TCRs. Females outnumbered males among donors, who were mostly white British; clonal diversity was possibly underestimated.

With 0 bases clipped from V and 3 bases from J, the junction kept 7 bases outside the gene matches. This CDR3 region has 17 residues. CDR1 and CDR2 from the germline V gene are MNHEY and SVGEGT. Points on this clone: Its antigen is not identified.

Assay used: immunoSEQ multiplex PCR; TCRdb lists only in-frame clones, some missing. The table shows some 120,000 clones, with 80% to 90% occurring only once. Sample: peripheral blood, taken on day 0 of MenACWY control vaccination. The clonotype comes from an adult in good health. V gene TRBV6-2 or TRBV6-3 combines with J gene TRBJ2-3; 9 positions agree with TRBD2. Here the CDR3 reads CASSYSPASGNTDTQYF. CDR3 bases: TGTGCCAGCAGTTACTCCCCGGCTAGCGGGAATACAGATACGCAGTATTTT.